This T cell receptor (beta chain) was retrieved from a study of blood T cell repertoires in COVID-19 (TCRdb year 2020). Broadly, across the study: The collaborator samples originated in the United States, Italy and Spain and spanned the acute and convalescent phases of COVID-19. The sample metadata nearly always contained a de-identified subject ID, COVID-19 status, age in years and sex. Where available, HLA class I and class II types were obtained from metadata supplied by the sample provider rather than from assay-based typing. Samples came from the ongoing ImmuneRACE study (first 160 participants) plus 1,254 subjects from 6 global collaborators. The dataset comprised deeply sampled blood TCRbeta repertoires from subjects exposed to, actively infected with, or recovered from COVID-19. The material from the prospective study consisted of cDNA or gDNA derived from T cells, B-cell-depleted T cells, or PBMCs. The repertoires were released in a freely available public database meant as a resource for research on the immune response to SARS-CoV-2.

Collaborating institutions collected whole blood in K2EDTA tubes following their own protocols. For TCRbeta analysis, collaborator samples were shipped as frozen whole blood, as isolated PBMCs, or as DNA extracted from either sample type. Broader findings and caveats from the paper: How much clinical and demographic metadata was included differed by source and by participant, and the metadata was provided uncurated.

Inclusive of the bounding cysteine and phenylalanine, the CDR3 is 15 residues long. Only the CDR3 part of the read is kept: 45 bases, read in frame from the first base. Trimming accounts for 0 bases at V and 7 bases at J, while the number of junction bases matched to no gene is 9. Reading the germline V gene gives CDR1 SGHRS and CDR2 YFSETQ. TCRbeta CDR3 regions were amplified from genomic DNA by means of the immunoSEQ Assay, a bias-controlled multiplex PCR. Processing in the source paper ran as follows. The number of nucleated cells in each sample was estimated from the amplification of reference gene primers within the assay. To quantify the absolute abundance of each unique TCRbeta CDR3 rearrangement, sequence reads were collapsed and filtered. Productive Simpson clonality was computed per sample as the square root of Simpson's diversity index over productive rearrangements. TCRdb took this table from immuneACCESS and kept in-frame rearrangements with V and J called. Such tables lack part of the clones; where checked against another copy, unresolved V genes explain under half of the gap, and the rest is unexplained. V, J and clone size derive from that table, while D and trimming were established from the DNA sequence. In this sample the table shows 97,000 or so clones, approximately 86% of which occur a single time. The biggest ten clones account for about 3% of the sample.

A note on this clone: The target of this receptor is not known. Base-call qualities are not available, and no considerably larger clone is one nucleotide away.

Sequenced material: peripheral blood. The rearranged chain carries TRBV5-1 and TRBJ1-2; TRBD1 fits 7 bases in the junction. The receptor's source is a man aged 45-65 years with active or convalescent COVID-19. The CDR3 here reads CASSLEGTEGLGYTF. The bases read TGCGCCAGCAGCTTGGAAGGGACAGAAGGGCTTGGCTACACCTTC.